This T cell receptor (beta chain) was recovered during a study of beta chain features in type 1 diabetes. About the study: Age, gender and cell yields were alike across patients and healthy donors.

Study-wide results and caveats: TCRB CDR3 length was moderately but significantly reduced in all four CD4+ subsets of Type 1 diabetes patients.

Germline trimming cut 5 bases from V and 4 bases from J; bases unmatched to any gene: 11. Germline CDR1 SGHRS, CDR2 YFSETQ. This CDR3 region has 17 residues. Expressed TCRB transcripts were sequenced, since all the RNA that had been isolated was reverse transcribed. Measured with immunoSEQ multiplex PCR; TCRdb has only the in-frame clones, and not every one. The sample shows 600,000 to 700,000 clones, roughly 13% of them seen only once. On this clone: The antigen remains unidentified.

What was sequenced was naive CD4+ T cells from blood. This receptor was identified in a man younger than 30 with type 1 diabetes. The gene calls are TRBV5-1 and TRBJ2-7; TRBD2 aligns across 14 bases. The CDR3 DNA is TGCGCCAGCAGACCGGGGACTAGCGGGGGTCGCGCTTACGAGCAGTACTTC. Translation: CASRPGTSGGRAYEQYF.